Below are 8 T cell receptor beta chains sequenced from a single sample in a study of blood T cells in healthy people across ages. It was with a sample-barcoded 5' primer and a J-beta primer mix that a second PCR of roughly 7 to 12 cycles was run. Each CDR3 protein gets one entry after TCRdb re-called the 5' RACE reads with MiXCR. Of about 1,000,000 distinct CDR3 sequences listed, less than 50% are singletons. The sequenced sample was blood. The receptors originated from a woman aged 60-75 years in good health.

The chain combines TRBV24-1 with TRBJ2-1, with TRBD2 matching over 9 bases. V shed 1 base and J 7 bases; nucleotides not matched to a gene: 10. The CDR3 is 17 residues long. From germline, CDR1 is KGHDR and CDR2 SFDVKD. CDR3 sequence: CATSDFKVAGGGNEQFF. As DNA, the CDR3 is TGTGCCACCAGTGATTTTAAGGTTGCGGGAGGGGGGAATGAGCAGTTCTTC.

This rearrangement joins TRBV11-2 to TRBJ2-2, with a possible D match to TRBD1 (5 bases). The CDR3 has 15 amino acids. Trimming took 11 bases from V and 2 from J, leaving 18 bases between them. Germline CDR1 is SGHAT and CDR2 is FQNNGV. Here the CDR3 DNA reads TGTGCCGACAGTGGACGGATAGGAAACACCGGGGAGCTGTTTTTT. This encodes CADSGRIGNTGELFF. Based on the CDR3 plus reference TRBV11-2 and TRBJ2-2, the full variable domain is EAGVAQSPRYKIIEKRQSVAFWCNPISGHATLYWYQQILGQGPKLLIQFQNNGVVDDSQLPKDRFSAERLKGVDSTLKIQPAKLEDSAVYLCADSGRIGNTGELFFGEGSRLTVL.

The count of this clonotype is one. The genes are TRBV7-9 and TRBJ2-3, with 10 bases identical to TRBD1. CDR3 length: 15 residues. In germline, CDR1 is SEHNR, CDR2 FQNEAQ (reference sequence). V lost 8 bases to trimming and J lost 6 bases; unmatched junction nucleotides: 11. CDR3 sequence: CASGSSDRGYDTQYF. DNA for the CDR3: TGTGCCAGCGGCTCCTCGGACAGGGGGTATGATACGCAGTATTTT.

V is TRBV15 and J is TRBJ1-4; D may be TRBD1 (5 bases). This CDR3 has 15 residues. Germline CDR1 reads LNHNV; CDR2 reads YYDKDF (reference sequence). V lost 1 base and J lost 8, with 14 bases in between. The DNA of the CDR3 is TGTGCCACCAGCAGAGCGGGGCAGGGTTACGAAAAACTGTTTTTT. It codes for CATSRAGQGYEKLFF.

Turning to this clonotype: The junction departs from the called germline gene at one end, perhaps through a read error. This chain connects TRBV10-3 to TRBJ2-5; D is possibly TRBD2 (5 bases). Germline V lookup: CDR1 ENHRY, CDR2 SYGVKD. This CDR3 is 14 amino acids long. The CDR3 spells CTISEAGNQETQYF. CDR3 sequence (DNA): TGTACCATCAGTGAGGCGGGTAACCAAGAGACCCAGTACTTC.

This clonotype has just a few counts. The chain links TRBV20-1 to TRBJ2-3; 8 nucleotides agree with TRBD2. Germline V gives CDR1 DFQATT, CDR2 SNEGSKA (reference sequence). Trimming took 3 bases from V and 3 from J; bases not matched to a gene: 5. The CDR3 covers 14 residues. The CDR3 loop reads CSASVGLGTDTQYF. Here the CDR3 DNA reads TGCAGTGCTAGTGTGGGACTAGGGACAGATACGCAGTATTTT.

This clonotype was counted a few times. The chain links TRBV6-5 to TRBJ1-2, with no clear D. V dropped 5 bases and J dropped 2 bases, with 9 bases sitting between them. The germline V gene encodes CDR1 MNHEY and CDR2 SVGAGI. CDR3 length: 13 amino acids. The CDR3 protein is CASSLGFNYGYTF. The CDR3 nucleotides are TGTGCCAGCAGTCTTGGATTCAACTATGGCTACACCTTC.

This rearrangement joins TRBV11-2 to TRBJ2-5; weak D call: TRBD2 (6 bases). Trimming took 5 bases from V and 11 from J, leaving 21 bases between them. CDR1 and CDR2 from the germline V gene are SGHAT and FQNNGV. The CDR3 is 14 residues long. CDR3 in DNA: TGTGCCAGCAGCCCTCCGGGACTTAACAATGAGCAGTACTTC. This sequence encodes CASSPPGLNNEQYF.